The source of this TCR beta chain is a study of blood T cell repertoires in COVID-19. Study summary: Spain, Italy and the United States supplied samples that represented acute and convalescent COVID-19.

Self-reported history from a screening survey and questionnaire set each donor's cohort. Clones were sequenced by immunoSEQ multiplex PCR, and TCRdb holds only the in-frame ones, with some missing. The sample lists approximately 280,000 clones, nearly 90% occurring once. With V trimmed by 6 bases and J by 8 bases, 8 bases remained unmatched. CDR1 and CDR2 (germline): MDHEN, SYDVKM. The CDR3 consists of 14 residues. V and J are TRBV28 and TRBJ1-2, with 11 nucleotides matching TRBD1. The receptor's source is a woman younger than 30 with acute COVID-19. Specimen: PBMCs or T cells enriched from blood (not recorded which). The CDR3 region is CASRVDRGHRGYTF. DNA of the CDR3: TGTGCCAGCAGGGTGGACAGGGGGCATCGCGGCTACACCTTC.